This T cell receptor (beta chain) was sequenced for a study of blood T cell repertoires in COVID-19. Across the study: Sites across the United States, Italy and Spain contributed samples from acute and convalescent COVID-19.

CDR1 and CDR2 from the germline V gene are ENHRY and SYGVKD. V lost 4 bases, J lost 0 bases, and 13 bases lay in between. This CDR3 has 15 residues. Profiling relied on immunoSEQ multiplex PCR, and the TCRdb table lists in-frame clones only, not all of them. The top ten hold about 1.3% of the sample, which has about 220,000 clones, roughly four fifths seen once. The V call is TRBV10-3, the J call TRBJ2-7; TRBD2 is a possible D gene (6 bases). The specimen was PBMCs or T cells enriched from blood (not recorded which). The receptor's source is a woman aged 35 to 49 with acute COVID-19. This chain's CDR3 is CAISGGTESSYEQYF. In nucleotides, the CDR3 is TGTGCCATCAGTGGGGGGACTGAGAGCTCCTACGAGCAGTACTTC.